This T cell receptor (beta chain) was found in a study of blood T cells in healthy people across ages. A second roughly 6 to 12 cycle PCR used barcoded and J-beta primers. The template-switch adaptor was a 5' adaptor with 12 random nucleotides. It tagged each cDNA molecule. TCRdb processed the 5' RACE reads anew with MiXCR; each CDR3 protein has one entry. The table lists some 640,000 distinct CDR3 sequences, roughly 30% of them singletons. This clonotype was detected once. Germline V gene data show CDR1 as LGHNA and CDR2 as YSLEER. The CDR3 loop spans 13 amino acids. What was sequenced was blood. The TCR originated in a woman of 80 years or more in good health. The V call is TRBV4-3, the J call TRBJ2-4, with 7 bases lining up with TRBD1. The J call may not be correct, given that the DNA end is closer to TRBJ2-7. The CDR3 DNA is TGCGCCAGCAGCCACACGACAGGGTACGAGCAGTACTTC. Protein: CASSHTTGYEQYF.